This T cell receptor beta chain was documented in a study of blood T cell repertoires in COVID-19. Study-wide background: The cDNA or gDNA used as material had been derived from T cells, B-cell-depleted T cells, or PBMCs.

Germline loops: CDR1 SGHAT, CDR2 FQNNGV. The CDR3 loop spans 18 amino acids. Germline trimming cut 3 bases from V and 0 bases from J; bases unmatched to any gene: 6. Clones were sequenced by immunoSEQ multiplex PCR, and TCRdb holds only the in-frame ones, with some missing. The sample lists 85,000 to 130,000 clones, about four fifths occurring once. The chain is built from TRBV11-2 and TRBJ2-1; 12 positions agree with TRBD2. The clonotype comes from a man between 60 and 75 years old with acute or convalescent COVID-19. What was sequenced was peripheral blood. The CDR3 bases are TGTGCCAGCAGCTTGGCGCTAGCGGGGGGGAGCTCCTACAATGAGCAGTTCTTC. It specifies CASSLALAGGSSYNEQFF. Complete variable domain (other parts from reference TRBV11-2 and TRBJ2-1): EAGVAQSPRYKIIEKRQSVAFWCNPISGHATLYWYQQILGQGPKLLIQFQNNGVVDDSQLPKDRFSAERLKGVDSTLKIQPAKLEDSAVYLCASSLALAGGSSYNEQFFGPGTRLTVL.